Included here is one T cell receptor (beta chain) sequence, with context. Germline V gene data show CDR1 as SGHAT and CDR2 as FQNNGV. This CDR3 region has 16 residues. J gave up 1 base and V 5 bases, and 6 bases lay outside the gene matches. This entry is derived from a study of T cells in Graves' hyperthyroidism and ophthalmopathy. Background on the study: Initial diagnosis, before any treatment, was when peripheral blood was collected.

The TCR beta CDR3 regions underwent amplification using RNA transcripts as the source. HTBI primers were used for first-round RT-PCR of the TCR CDR3. TCRdb re-analysed the multiplex PCR reads in MiXCR, keeping a single row per CDR3 protein. The profile shows 140,000 or so distinct CDR3 sequences, around 20% of them singletons. Uncontrolled infection, other autoimmune disease, pregnancy or lactation excluded patients. This clonotype was obtained from a woman in her 50s with Graves' hyperthyroidism that later progressed to Graves' ophthalmopathy. The chain has TRBV11-2 and TRBJ2-2; TRBD1 agrees at 8 bases. Sequences were obtained from blood. The CDR3 spells CASSPGTGLNTGELFF. In DNA, the CDR3 is TGTGCCAGCAGCCCGGGGACAGGACTGAACACCGGGGAGCTGTTTTTT.